This passage covers 9 T cell receptor beta chains from one sample sequenced in a study of blood T cell repertoires in COVID-19. Data came from immunoSEQ multiplex PCR; TCRdb stores just in-frame clones and leaves some out. Of about 56,000 clones in the sample, nearly 90% were seen once. The sequenced sample was peripheral blood. These receptors were obtained from a woman aged 60-75 years with COVID-19, enrolled during active disease.

This CDR3 is CASSYEQGADEQYF. DNA of the CDR3: TGTGCCAGCAGTTACGAACAGGGGGCAGACGAGCAGTACTTC. V is TRBV6-2 or TRBV6-3 and J is TRBJ2-7, with 9 bases fitting TRBD1. In germline, CDR1 is MNHEY, CDR2 SVGEGT. This CDR3 spans 14 amino acids. V dropped 2 bases and J dropped 5; count of bases not matched to a gene: 4.

This clone was observed once. The rearrangement uses TRBV27 and TRBJ2-7, with TRBD2 matching over 8 bases. The CDR3 sequence is 15 residues long. Trimming removed 2 bases from V and 3 bases from J; junction bases left unmatched: 6. CDR1 is MNHEY and CDR2 is SMNVEV in the germline V gene (reference sequence). CDR3 in DNA: TGTGCCAGCAGTTTACGGCTAGCGGGTATCTACGAGCAGTACTTC. Protein: CASSLRLAGIYEQYF.

This clone was detected only a few times. The genes are TRBV4-1 and TRBJ1-1, with a tentative D call TRBD1 (6 bases). Trimming took off 6 bases at V and 5 bases at J, with 13 bases between the two ends. Germline V gene lookup returns CDR1 MGHRA and CDR2 YSYEKL. The CDR3 is made up of 13 amino acids. For the CDR3, the DNA is TGCGCCAGCAGGGGAGGGGGGAAAACTGAAGCTTTCTTT. Amino acids: CASRGGGKTEAFF.

V gene TRBV5-1 combines with J gene TRBJ1-1, with D possibly matching TRBD1 (6 bases). CDR1 and CDR2 (germline): SGHRS, YFSETQ. The V end was cut by 6 bases, the J end by 3 bases, with 15 bases between. This CDR3 spans 14 amino acids. CDR3 sequence: CASTTQGRDTEAFF. In DNA form, the CDR3 reads TGCGCCAGCACAACACAGGGAAGGGACACTGAAGCTTTCTTT.

This clone was detected once. V usage is TRBV2 and J usage is TRBJ2-1; 13 bases agree with TRBD2. Germline trimming cut 5 bases from V and 10 bases from J; bases unmatched to any gene: 8. The length of the CDR3 is 15 residues. Germline CDR1 and CDR2: SNHLY and FYNNEI. In DNA, the CDR3 is TGTGCCAGCAGTCCCTGGACTAGCGGGGGCTTCGAGCAGTTCTTC. This encodes CASSPWTSGGFEQFF.

J is TRBJ2-4 and V is TRBV4-2, with 7 bases that match TRBD2. CDR1 is LGHNA and CDR2 is YNFKEQ in the germline V gene. This CDR3 spans 17 amino acids. V gave up 1 base and J gave up 0 bases; unmatched junction bases: 6. In nucleotides, the CDR3 is TGTGCCAGCAGCCAAGCCTGGGGGGGGGTAGCCAAAAACATTCAGTACTTC. This encodes CASSQAWGGVAKNIQYF.

The chain has TRBV2 and TRBJ2-7; weak D call: TRBD2 (6 bases). The CDR3 contains 12 residues. V was shortened by 9 bases and J by 6 bases, with 15 bases between the two germline ends. Looked up from germline, CDR1 is SNHLY and CDR2 is FYNNEI. CDR3 sequence (DNA): TGTGCCAGTCTTTTTCAGGGACTCGAGCAGTACTTC. This gives the protein CASLFQGLEQYF. Using reference TRBV2 and TRBJ2-7 for the parts outside the CDR3, the full variable domain is EPEVTQTPSHQVTQMGQEVILRCVPISNHLYFYWYRQILGQKVEFLVSFYNNEISEKSEIFDDQFSVERPDGSNFTLKIRSTKLEDSAMYFCASLFQGLEQYFGPGTRLTVT.

The chain carries TRBV30 and TRBJ2-3, with 7 nucleotides matching TRBD2. CDR1 and CDR2 from the germline V gene are GTSNPN and SVGIG (reference sequence). The CDR3 is made up of 15 amino acids. Trimming took 5 bases from V and 6 from J; bases not matched to a gene: 14. CDR3 nucleotides: TGTGCCTGGTCGAAGCTTAGACTAGCAGGCGATACGCAGTATTTT. It codes for CAWSKLRLAGDTQYF. Combining the CDR3 with reference TRBV30 and TRBJ2-3 gives the whole variable domain SQTIHQWPATLVQPVGSPLSLECTVEGTSNPNLYWYRQAAGRGLQLLFYSVGIGQISSEVPQNLSASRPQDRQFILSSKKLLLSDSGFYLCAWSKLRLAGDTQYFGPGTRLTVL.

The rearrangement links TRBV7-9 to TRBJ2-7; TRBD2 matches 11 bases. CDR3 length: 16 residues. The V gene end was trimmed by 4 bases and the J gene end by 1 base; junction bases not matched to a gene: 6. Germline V gene sequence: CDR1 SEHNR, CDR2 FQNEAQ (reference sequence). In DNA, the CDR3 is TGTGCCAGCAGCTCGACTAGCGGGAAGGGTTCCTACGAGCAGTACTTC. Translated, it gives CASSSTSGKGSYEQYF.